The 2 T cell receptor beta chains listed next were all sequenced from one sample in a study of cytomegalovirus exposure and HLA in healthy donors. It was with 60 Vbeta and 13 Jbeta primers that the PCR ran. Clones were read by immunoSEQ multiplex PCR, and TCRdb kept only the in-frame ones, dropping some. The data show approximately 160,000 clones, less than 80% seen once. The material sequenced was PBMCs. These receptors all stem from a female donor in good health and CMV-seronegative.

There are a few counts of this clone. The chain employs TRBV27 and TRBJ2-5, with D possibly TRBD1 on 5 matching bases. Germline CDR1 MNHEY, CDR2 SMNVEV (reference sequence). V was shortened by 2 bases and J by 6 bases, with 13 bases between the two germline ends. CDR3 length: 14 residues. The CDR3 coding sequence is TGTGCCAGCAGTTTACAGGGTACGGGCCAGACCCAGTACTTC. Translating it yields CASSLQGTGQTQYF.

This clone was counted between two and nine times. This chain links TRBV15 with TRBJ2-7; D perhaps matches TRBD1 (5 bases). The V gene lost 1 base and the J gene lost 0 bases, with 16 bases spanning the gap. In germline, CDR1 is LNHNV, CDR2 YYDKDF (reference sequence). CDR3 length: 17 residues. The CDR3 sequence is CATSRGTAGPSSYEQYF. The DNA of the CDR3 is TGTGCCACCAGCAGAGGGACCGCAGGGCCCAGCTCCTACGAGCAGTACTTC.